Shown below are 19 T cell receptor beta chains from a single sample sequenced in a study of T cell responses to AZD1222 COVID-19 vaccine. Sequencing used immunoSEQ multiplex PCR; TCRdb keeps in-frame clones, though not all of them. The table shows about 150,000 clones, with 86% occurring only once. The sample in question was peripheral blood, obtained on day 0 of MenACWY control vaccination. The receptors derive from an adult in good health.

This sequence joins TRBV5-8 and TRBJ2-5; 13 nucleotides match TRBD2. Germline-derived CDR1 and CDR2 are SGHTS and YDEGEE. After removal of 4 bases from V and 4 bases from J, the junction contained 10 bases not matched to a gene. This CDR3 has 17 amino acids. The CDR3 DNA reads TGTGCCAGCAGCCCGGGACTAGCGGGACCTCGAGGAGAGACCCAGTACTTC. It translates to CASSPGLAGPRGETQYF. The complete variable domain, with remaining parts taken from reference TRBV5-8 and TRBJ2-5, reads EAGVTQSPTHLIKTRGQQATLRCSPISGHTSVYWYQQALGLGLQFLLWYDEGEERNRGNFPPRFSGRQFPNYSSELNVNALELEDSALYLCASSPGLAGPRGETQYFGPGTRLLVL.

The chain couples TRBV5-4 to TRBJ2-7; tentatively, D is TRBD2 (5 bases). V was shortened by 3 bases and J by 3 bases, with 10 bases between the two germline ends. Germline CDR1 is SGHNT and CDR2 is YYREEE (reference sequence). This CDR3 comprises 13 residues. The chain's CDR3 is CASSWIGDYEQYF. Written as DNA, the CDR3 is TGTGCCAGCAGCTGGATCGGGGACTACGAGCAGTACTTC.

This chain joins TRBV6-5 and TRBJ1-5; D is uncertain. CDR1 MNHEY and CDR2 SVGAGI come from the germline V gene. The CDR3 runs to 15 residues. V lost 2 bases and J 0 bases, leaving 8 bases between the germline ends. CDR3 coding DNA: TGTGCCAGCAGTTACGGCGGAAATAGCAATCAGCCCCAGCATTTT. It is translated as CASSYGGNSNQPQHF.

V and J are TRBV12-2 and TRBJ2-7; the D call in the table, TRBD1, was not verified against the DNA. TRBV12-2 is assigned pseudogene status. This CDR3 contains 16 residues. DNA for the CDR3: TGTGCAAGTCGCAAGGGGGCCAAGCTGAGCTCCTACGAGCAGTACGTC. Protein product: CASRKGAKLSSYEQYV.

V usage is TRBV4-3 and J usage is TRBJ2-2, with D unclear. With 1 base removed from V and 3 bases from J, the gap between germline ends came to 6 bases. The CDR3 spans 14 residues. Germline loops: CDR1 LGHNA, CDR2 YSLEER. CDR3 protein: CASSQGDYTGELFF. CDR3 in DNA: TGCGCCAGCAGCCAAGGCGATTACACCGGGGAGCTGTTTTTT.

The sample holds a few counts of this clone. The chain recombines TRBV11-3 with TRBJ2-1, with D perhaps matching TRBD1 or TRBD2 (5 bases each). The germline CDR1 and CDR2 sequences are SGHNT and YENEEA. V was shortened by 8 bases and J by 3 bases, with 11 bases between the two germline ends. The CDR3 covers 13 residues. The CDR3: CASSWGSYNEQFF. CDR3 DNA: TGTGCCAGCTCATGGGGGAGCTACAATGAGCAGTTCTTC. Filled out from reference TRBV11-3 and TRBJ2-1, the complete variable domain reads EAGVVQSPRYKIIEKKQPVAFWCNPISGHNTLYWYLQNLGQGPELLIRYENEEAVDDSQLPKDRFSAERLKGVDSTLKIQPAELGDSAVYLCASSWGSYNEQFFGPGTRLTVL.

This rearrangement joins TRBV6-5 to TRBJ1-2; D call uncertain. The CDR3 has 13 residues. Germline V gene lookup returns CDR1 MNHEY and CDR2 SVGAGI. Trimming took 6 bases from V and 0 from J, leaving 8 bases between them. CDR3 bases: TGTGCCAGCAGAATCCAAGCTAACTATGGCTACACCTTC. This translates into CASRIQANYGYTF.

The chain couples TRBV6-5 to TRBJ1-2; possibly TRBD1 for D (6 bases). The CDR3 consists of 15 residues. Trimming took 8 bases from V and 1 from J, leaving 17 bases between them. Germline CDR1 and CDR2: MNHEY and SVGAGI. This CDR3 is CASGDWTASNYGYTF. For the CDR3, the DNA is TGTGCCAGCGGCGACTGGACAGCTAGTAACTATGGCTACACCTTC.

The chain combines TRBV28 with TRBJ1-1; a weak D match, TRBD1 (6 bases). The germline V and J ends were trimmed by 6 bases and 0 bases, with 14 bases remaining between them. Germline CDR1 MDHEN, CDR2 SYDVKM. The CDR3 runs 15 residues. This CDR3 is CASSATGSMNTEAFF. For the CDR3, the DNA is TGTGCCAGCAGCGCGACAGGATCCATGAACACTGAAGCTTTCTTT.

This clone occurred once. J is TRBJ2-1 and V is TRBV9; 9 bases agree with TRBD2. This CDR3 contains 15 residues. V trimming: 4 bases; J trimming: 3 bases; junction bases outside the gene matches: 5. Germline V lookup: CDR1 SGDLS, CDR2 YYNGEE. The CDR3 coding sequence is TGTGCCAGCAGCTTTGGACTAGCGAGCTACAATGAGCAGTTCTTC. As protein: CASSFGLASYNEQFF.

The V call is TRBV2, the J call TRBJ1-3; D uncertain. Looked up from germline, CDR1 is SNHLY and CDR2 is FYNNEI. V lost 5 bases, J lost 2 bases, and 10 bases lay in between. The CDR3 spans 14 residues. CDR3 protein: CASSIARTGNTIYF. The CDR3 DNA follows: TGTGCCAGCAGTATTGCACGTACTGGAAACACCATATATTTT.

The gene calls are TRBV19 and TRBJ2-3, with D possibly TRBD1 on 5 matching bases. CDR1 and CDR2 from the germline V gene are LNHDA and SQIVND (reference sequence). With 5 bases removed from V and 4 bases from J, the gap between germline ends came to 13 bases. CDR3 length equals 14 residues. The CDR3 coding sequence is TGTGCCAGTAGTTTCGATCCCAGGGCAGATACGCAGTATTTT. Its protein is CASSFDPRADTQYF.

The rearrangement links TRBV7-9 to TRBJ2-7, with 8 bases lining up with TRBD2. The CDR3 is 15 amino acids. V trimming: 6 bases; J trimming: 3 bases; junction bases outside the gene matches: 10. Germline V gives CDR1 SEHNR, CDR2 FQNEAQ (reference sequence). This CDR3 is CASSTSGLWDYEQYF. The CDR3 nucleotides are TGTGCCAGCAGTACTAGCGGCTTATGGGACTACGAGCAGTACTTC. Looking up the rest from reference TRBV7-9 and TRBJ2-7 gives the full variable domain: DTGVSQNPRHKITKRGQNVTFRCDPISEHNRLYWYRQTLGQGPEFLTYFQNEAQLEKSRLLSDRFSAERPKGSFSTLEIQRTEQGDSAMYLCASSTSGLWDYEQYFGPGTRLTVT.

V gene TRBV6-6 combines with J gene TRBJ2-7; D uncertain. Trimming removed 5 bases at V and 1 base at J, with 3 bases between. This CDR3 comprises 11 residues. From germline, CDR1 is MNHNY and CDR2 SVGAGI (reference sequence). The CDR3 nucleotides read TGTGCCAGCAGTAATTCCTACGAGCAGTACGTC. This codes for CASSNSYEQYV.

The J gene is TRBJ2-5, the V gene TRBV6-5; unclear D gene. Germline V gives CDR1 MNHEY, CDR2 SVGAGI. This CDR3 region has 15 residues. V shed 0 bases and J shed 1 base, with 9 bases lying between them. CDR3 sequence reads: CASSYSPGTQETQYF. Written as DNA, the CDR3 is TGTGCCAGCAGTTACTCGCCAGGAACCCAAGAGACCCAGTACTTC.

CDR3 bases: TGTGCCAGCCAGACAGGGGGTTGGACAGATACGCAGTATTTT. As protein: CASQTGGWTDTQYF. The chain combines TRBV7-2 with TRBJ2-3; TRBD1 matches 9 bases. This CDR3 spans 14 amino acids. Per germline, CDR1 SGHTA and CDR2 FQGNSA. J gave up 3 bases and V 8 bases, and 6 bases lay outside the gene matches.

The V gene is TRBV6-5, the J gene TRBJ2-3; D is unclear. Trimming left V 2 bases short and J 4 bases short, with 16 bases between. This CDR3 is built from 16 residues. Looked up from germline, CDR1 is MNHEY and CDR2 is SVGAGI. The CDR3 DNA reads as TGTGCCAGCAGTTACACCCCTGACCTTAGGGCAGATACGCAGTATTTT. Translating gives CASSYTPDLRADTQYF.

V and J are TRBV11-2 and TRBJ2-1; 8 nucleotides match TRBD1. CDR1 is SGHAT, CDR2 FQNNGV, per germline. Trimming took 5 bases from V and 6 from J; bases not matched to a gene: 15. The CDR3 length is 17 residues. CDR3 in DNA: TGTGCCAGCAGCCGACGTAGGTCCGGGACAGGTATCAATGAGCAGTTCTTC. Protein sequence: CASSRRRSGTGINEQFF.

This chain links TRBV6-6 with TRBJ2-7; TRBD1 matches at 8 bases. Germline CDR1 is MNHNY and CDR2 is SVGAGI (reference sequence). The V and J ends lost 4 bases and 4 bases, in that order; junction bases with no gene match: 6. The CDR3 spans 14 residues. CDR3 bases: TGTGCCAGCAGTTCCCGGGACAGGATGTACGAGCAGTACTTC. Protein product: CASSSRDRMYEQYF.